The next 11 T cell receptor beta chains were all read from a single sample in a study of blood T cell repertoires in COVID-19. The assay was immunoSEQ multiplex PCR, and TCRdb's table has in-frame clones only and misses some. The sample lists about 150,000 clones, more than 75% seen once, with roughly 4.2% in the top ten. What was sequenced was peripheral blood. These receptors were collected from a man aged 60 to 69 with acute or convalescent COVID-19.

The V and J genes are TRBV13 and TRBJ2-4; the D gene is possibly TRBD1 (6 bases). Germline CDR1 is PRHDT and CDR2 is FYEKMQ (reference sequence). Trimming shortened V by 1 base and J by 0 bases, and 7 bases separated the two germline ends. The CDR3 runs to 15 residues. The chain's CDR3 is CASSLDREAKNIQYF. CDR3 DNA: TGTGCCAGCAGCTTAGACAGGGAAGCCAAAAACATTCAGTACTTC.

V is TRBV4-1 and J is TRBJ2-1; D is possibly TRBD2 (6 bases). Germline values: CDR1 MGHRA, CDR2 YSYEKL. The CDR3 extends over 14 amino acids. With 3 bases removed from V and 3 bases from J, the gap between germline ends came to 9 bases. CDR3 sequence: CASSQGGVYNEQFF. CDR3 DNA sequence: TGCGCCAGCAGCCAGGGAGGTGTCTACAATGAGCAGTTCTTC.

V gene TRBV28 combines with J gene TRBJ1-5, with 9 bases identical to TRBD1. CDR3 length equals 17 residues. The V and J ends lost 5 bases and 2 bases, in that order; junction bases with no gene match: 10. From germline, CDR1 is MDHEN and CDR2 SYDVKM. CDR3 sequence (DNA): TGTGCCAGCAGTCTTCACCTACAGGGGGCCGGCAATCAGCCCCAGCATTTT. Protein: CASSLHLQGAGNQPQHF.

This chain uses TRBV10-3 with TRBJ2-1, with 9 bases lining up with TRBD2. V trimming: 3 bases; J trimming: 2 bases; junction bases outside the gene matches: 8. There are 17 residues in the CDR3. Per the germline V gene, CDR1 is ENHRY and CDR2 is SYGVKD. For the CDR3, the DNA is TGTGCCATCAGTGACCCTACGGTAGCGGGAGCCTACAATGAGCAGTTCTTC. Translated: CAISDPTVAGAYNEQFF.

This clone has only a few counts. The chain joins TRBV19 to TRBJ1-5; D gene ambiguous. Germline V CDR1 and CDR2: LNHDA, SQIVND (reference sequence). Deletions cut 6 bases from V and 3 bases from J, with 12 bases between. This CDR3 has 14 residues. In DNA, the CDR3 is TGTGCCAGTAGCCCTCCGGGTGTCAATCAGCCCCAGCATTTT. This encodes CASSPPGVNQPQHF.

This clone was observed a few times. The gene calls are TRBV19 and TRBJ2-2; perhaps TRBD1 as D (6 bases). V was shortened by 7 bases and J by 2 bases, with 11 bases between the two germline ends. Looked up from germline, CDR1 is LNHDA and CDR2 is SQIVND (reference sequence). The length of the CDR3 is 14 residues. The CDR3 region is CASIPGHNTGELFF. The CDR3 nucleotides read TGTGCCAGTATTCCGGGACATAACACCGGGGAGCTGTTTTTT.

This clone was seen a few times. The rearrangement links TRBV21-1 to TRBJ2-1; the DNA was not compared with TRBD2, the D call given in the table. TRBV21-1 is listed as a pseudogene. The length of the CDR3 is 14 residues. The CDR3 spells CASTHSHPDNEQFF. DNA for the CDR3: TGTGCCAGCACCCACTCCCACCCGGACAATGAGCAGTTCTTC.

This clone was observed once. CDR3 DNA: TGCAGCGTTGAAGATCCTTCCTCCCGTAGCGGGAGTGCCGGGGAGCTGTTTTTT. It encodes CSVEDPSSRSGSAGELFF. V usage is TRBV29-1 and J usage is TRBJ2-2; 9 bases line up with TRBD2. Germline trimming cut 0 bases from V and 6 bases from J; bases unmatched to any gene: 14. The CDR3 sequence is 18 residues long. CDR1 is SQVTM and CDR2 is ANQGSEA in the germline V gene.

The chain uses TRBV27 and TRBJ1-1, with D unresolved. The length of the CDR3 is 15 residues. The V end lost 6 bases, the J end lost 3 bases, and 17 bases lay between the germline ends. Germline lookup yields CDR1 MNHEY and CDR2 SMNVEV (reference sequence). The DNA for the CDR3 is TGTGCCAGCAGATTCGGGTTAAGGTCGGACACTGAAGCTTTCTTT. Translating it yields CASRFGLRSDTEAFF.

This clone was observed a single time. CDR3 sequence: CASSGGLGRGETQYF. The CDR3 DNA reads as TGCGCCAGCAGTGGAGGCTTGGGACGGGGGGAGACCCAGTACTTC. The chain links TRBV10-1 to TRBJ2-5; D perhaps matches TRBD2 (6 bases). The CDR3 is 15 residues long. V lost 4 bases and J lost 5, with 17 bases in between. Germline V CDR1 and CDR2: WNHNN, SYGVQD (reference sequence).

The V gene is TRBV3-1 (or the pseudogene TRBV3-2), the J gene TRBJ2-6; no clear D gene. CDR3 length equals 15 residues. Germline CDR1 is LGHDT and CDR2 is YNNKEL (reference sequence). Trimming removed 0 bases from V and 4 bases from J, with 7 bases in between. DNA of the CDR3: TGTGCCAGCAGCCAAGACGGTACCGGGGCCAACGTCCTGACTTTC. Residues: CASSQDGTGANVLTF.